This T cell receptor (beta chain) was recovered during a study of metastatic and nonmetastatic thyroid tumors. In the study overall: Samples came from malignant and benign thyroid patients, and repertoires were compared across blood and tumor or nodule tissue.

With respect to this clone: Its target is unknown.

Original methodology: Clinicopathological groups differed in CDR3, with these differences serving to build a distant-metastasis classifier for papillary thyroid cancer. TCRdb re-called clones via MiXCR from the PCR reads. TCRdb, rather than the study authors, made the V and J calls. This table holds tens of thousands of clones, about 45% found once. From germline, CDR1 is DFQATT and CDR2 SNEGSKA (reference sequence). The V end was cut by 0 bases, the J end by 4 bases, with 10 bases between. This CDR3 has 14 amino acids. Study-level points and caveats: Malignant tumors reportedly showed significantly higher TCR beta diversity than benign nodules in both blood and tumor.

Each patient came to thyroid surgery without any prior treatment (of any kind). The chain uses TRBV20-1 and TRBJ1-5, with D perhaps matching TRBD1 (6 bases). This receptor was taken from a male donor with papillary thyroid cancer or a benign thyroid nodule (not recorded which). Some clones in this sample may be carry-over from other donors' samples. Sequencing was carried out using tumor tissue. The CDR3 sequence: CSAREGGQNQPQHF. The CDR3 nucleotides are TGCAGTGCTAGAGAGGGGGGACAAAATCAGCCCCAGCATTTT.